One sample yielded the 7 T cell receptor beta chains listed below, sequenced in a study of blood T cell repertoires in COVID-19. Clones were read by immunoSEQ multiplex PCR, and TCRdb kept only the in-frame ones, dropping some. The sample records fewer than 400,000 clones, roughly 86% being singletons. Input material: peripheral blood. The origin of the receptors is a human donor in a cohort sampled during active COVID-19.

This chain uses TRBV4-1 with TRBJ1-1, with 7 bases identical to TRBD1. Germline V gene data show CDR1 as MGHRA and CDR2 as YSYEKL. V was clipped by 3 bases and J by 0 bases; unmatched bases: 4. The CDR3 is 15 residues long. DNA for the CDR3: TGCGCCAGCAGCCACCCGGGGACAGTGAACACTGAAGCTTTCTTT. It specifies CASSHPGTVNTEAFF.

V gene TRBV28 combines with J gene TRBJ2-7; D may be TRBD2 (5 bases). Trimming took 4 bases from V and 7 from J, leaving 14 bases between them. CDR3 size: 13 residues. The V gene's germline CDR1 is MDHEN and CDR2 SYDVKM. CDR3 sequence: CASSSSRVGEQYF. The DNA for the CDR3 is TGTGCCAGCAGTTCTAGCCGGGTTGGGGAGCAGTACTTC.

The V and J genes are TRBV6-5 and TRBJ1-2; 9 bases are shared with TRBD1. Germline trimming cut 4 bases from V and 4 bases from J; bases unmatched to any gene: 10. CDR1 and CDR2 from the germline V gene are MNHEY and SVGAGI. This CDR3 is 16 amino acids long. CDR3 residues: CASSSYPGQGPYGYTF. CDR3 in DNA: TGTGCCAGCAGTTCCTACCCGGGACAGGGACCCTATGGCTACACCTTC.

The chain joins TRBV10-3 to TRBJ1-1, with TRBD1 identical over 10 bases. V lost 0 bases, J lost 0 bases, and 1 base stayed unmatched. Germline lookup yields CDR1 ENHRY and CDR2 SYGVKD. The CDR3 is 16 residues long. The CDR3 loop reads CAISESGTGVNTEAFF. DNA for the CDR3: TGTGCCATCAGTGAGTCGGGGACAGGGGTGAACACTGAAGCTTTCTTT.

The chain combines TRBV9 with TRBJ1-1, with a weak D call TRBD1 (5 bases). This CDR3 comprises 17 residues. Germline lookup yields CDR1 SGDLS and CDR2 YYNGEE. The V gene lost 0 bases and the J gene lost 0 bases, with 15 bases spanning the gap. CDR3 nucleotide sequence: TGTGCCAGCAGCGTAGCGGTCCAGATGGACATGAACACTGAAGCTTTCTTT. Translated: CASSVAVQMDMNTEAFF.

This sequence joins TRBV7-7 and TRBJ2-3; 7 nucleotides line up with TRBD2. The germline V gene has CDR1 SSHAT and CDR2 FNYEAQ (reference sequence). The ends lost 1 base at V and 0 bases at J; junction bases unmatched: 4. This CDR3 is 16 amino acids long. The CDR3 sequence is CASSLGGSGSTDTQYF. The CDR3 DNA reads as TGTGCCAGCAGCTTAGGGGGTAGCGGGAGCACAGATACGCAGTATTTT.

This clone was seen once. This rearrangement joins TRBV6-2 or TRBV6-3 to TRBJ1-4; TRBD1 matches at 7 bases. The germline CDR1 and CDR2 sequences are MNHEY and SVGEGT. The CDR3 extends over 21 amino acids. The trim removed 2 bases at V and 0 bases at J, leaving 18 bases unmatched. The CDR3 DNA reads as TGTGCCAGCAGTTACCCTTTGCCCCGGGACAGCGAATATACAACTAATGAAAAACTGTTTTTT. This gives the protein CASSYPLPRDSEYTTNEKLFF.